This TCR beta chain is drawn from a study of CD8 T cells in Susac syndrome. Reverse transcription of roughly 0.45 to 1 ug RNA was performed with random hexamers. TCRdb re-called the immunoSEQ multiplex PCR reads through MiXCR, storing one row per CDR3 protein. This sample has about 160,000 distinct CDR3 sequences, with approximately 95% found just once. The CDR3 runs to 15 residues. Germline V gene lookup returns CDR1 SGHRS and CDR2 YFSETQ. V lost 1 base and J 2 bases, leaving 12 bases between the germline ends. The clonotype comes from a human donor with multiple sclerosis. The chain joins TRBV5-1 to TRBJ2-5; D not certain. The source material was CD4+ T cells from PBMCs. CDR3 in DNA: TGCGCCAGCAGCTTGACCCCGGCGGTACAAGAGACCCAGTACTTC. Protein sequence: CASSLTPAVQETQYF.